Listed here are 32 T cell receptor beta chains from one sample, sequenced in a study of cytomegalovirus exposure and HLA in healthy donors. The PCR used 60 Vbeta and 13 Jbeta primers. Sequenced by immunoSEQ multiplex PCR; TCRdb stores in-frame clones only, minus some. The sample lists some 120,000 clones, 75% to 85% occurring once. Sample: PBMCs. The receptors were gathered from a man aged 35 to 55 in good health and CMV-seronegative.

The rearrangement uses TRBV7-6 and TRBJ1-5, with TRBD1 as a possible D gene (6 bases). Germline V gene lookup returns CDR1 SGHVS and CDR2 FNYEAQ. Trimming left V 1 base short and J 5 bases short, with 12 bases between. The length of the CDR3 is 15 residues. CDR3 protein: CASSLDQGCDQPQHF. CDR3 coding DNA: TGTGCCAGCAGCTTAGACCAGGGGTGCGATCAGCCCCAGCATTTT.

This clone has a single count. The chain uses TRBV4-1 and TRBJ2-3; D may be TRBD1 (5 bases). Trimming stripped 3 bases from V and 2 bases from J, with 21 bases between. Germline V gene lookup returns CDR1 MGHRA and CDR2 YSYEKL. This CDR3 spans 18 amino acids. Here the CDR3 DNA reads TGCGCCAGCAGCCAGTCCATCCTAGGGGCAGGGATCACAGATACGCAGTATTTT. Translated: CASSQSILGAGITDTQYF.

For the CDR3, the DNA is TGTGCCAGCAGTGAAAACCTAGTCCGGGGAGATACGCAGTATTTT. This sequence encodes CASSENLVRGDTQYF. This chain connects TRBV6-1 to TRBJ2-3; D possibly corresponds to TRBD2 (5 bases). CDR3 length equals 15 residues. Trimming stripped 2 bases from V and 5 bases from J, with 14 bases between. Germline-derived CDR1 and CDR2 are MNHNS and SASEGT.

This chain joins TRBV7-7 and TRBJ2-5; 7 bases are shared with TRBD2. CDR1 and CDR2 from the germline V gene are SSHAT and FNYEAQ (reference sequence). CDR3 length: 15 amino acids. The junction had 4 bases not matched to a gene; V was cut back by 1 base and J by 2 bases. The CDR3 protein is CASSLGGGWQETQYF. The CDR3 DNA follows: TGTGCCAGCAGCTTAGGGGGGGGATGGCAAGAGACCCAGTACTTC.

The J gene is TRBJ1-5, the V gene TRBV2, with 8 nucleotides matching TRBD1. This CDR3 contains 16 residues. Trimming took 8 bases from V and 3 from J; bases not matched to a gene: 12. CDR1 SNHLY and CDR2 FYNNEI come from the germline V gene. CDR3 protein: CASSTGTGINNQPQHF. DNA for the CDR3: TGTGCCAGCTCCACCGGGACAGGTATTAACAATCAGCCCCAGCATTTT.

The chain links TRBV5-6 to TRBJ2-2; 7 nucleotides agree with TRBD1. The CDR3 is made up of 14 amino acids. Germline V lookup: CDR1 SGHDT, CDR2 YYEEEE. The J segment lost 9 bases and the V segment lost 2 bases, leaving 7 bases of the junction unmatched. The CDR3 spells CASSLIQGNRELFF. The CDR3 DNA follows: TGTGCCAGCAGCTTAATACAGGGGAACAGGGAGCTGTTTTTT.

This chain connects TRBV28 to TRBJ2-7; 10 bases line up with TRBD2. There are 15 residues in the CDR3. CDR1 and CDR2 (germline): MDHEN, SYDVKM. V shed 0 bases and J 5 bases; nucleotides not matched to a gene: 4. CDR3 bases: TGTGCCAGCAGTTTATGGGGGAGCGGGGGGGACGAGCAGTACTTC. This codes for CASSLWGSGGDEQYF.

The V and J genes are TRBV25-1 and TRBJ2-1; 7 bases are shared with TRBD2. The length of the CDR3 is 14 residues. Germline CDR1 MGHDK, CDR2 SYGVNS. V lost 1 base, J lost 5 bases, and 2 bases stayed unmatched. This chain's CDR3 is CASSEFGTNNEQFF. CDR3 DNA sequence: TGTGCCAGCAGTGAATTTGGGACTAACAATGAGCAGTTCTTC.

V gene TRBV30 combines with J gene TRBJ1-1, with a possible D match to TRBD1 (6 bases). The CDR3 is 12 amino acids. Trimming left V 6 bases short and J 1 base short, with 9 bases between. The germline V gene encodes CDR1 GTSNPN and CDR2 SVGIG (reference sequence). The CDR3 here is CACTGRNTEAFF. As DNA, the CDR3 is TGTGCCTGTACAGGGAGGAACACTGAAGCTTTCTTT.

J is TRBJ2-5 and V is TRBV7-9; possible D gene TRBD2, 6 bases. Trimming took off 2 bases at V and 5 bases at J, with 12 bases between the two ends. There are 14 residues in the CDR3. Germline assignment: CDR1 SEHNR and CDR2 FQNEAQ (reference sequence). The CDR3 DNA reads as TGTGCCAGCAGCTTATATCGGGAGTCCGAGACCCAGTACTTC. Amino acids: CASSLYRESETQYF.

V and J are TRBV7-9 and TRBJ2-3, with unresolved D. Trimming removed 1 base at V and 3 bases at J, with 5 bases between. In germline, CDR1 is SEHNR, CDR2 FQNEAQ (reference sequence). The CDR3 runs 13 residues. The CDR3 loop reads CASSLDGTDTQYF. The CDR3 DNA follows: TGTGCCAGCAGCTTAGACGGGACAGATACGCAGTATTTT.

CDR3 sequence: CASSYSIGGAGYEQYF. The CDR3 nucleotides are TGTGCCAGCAGTTACTCGATCGGGGGGGCCGGGTACGAGCAGTACTTC. The chain carries TRBV6-5 and TRBJ2-7, with 8 bases aligning to TRBD2. CDR1 is MNHEY and CDR2 is SVGAGI in the germline V gene. CDR3 length equals 16 residues. The V and J ends lost 0 bases and 4 bases, in that order; junction bases with no gene match: 8.

This clone was counted a few times. The V and J genes are TRBV6-5 and TRBJ1-2, with a tentative D call TRBD1 (5 bases). This CDR3 has 14 amino acids. The V gene's germline CDR1 is MNHEY and CDR2 SVGAGI. V was pared by 0 bases and J by 4 bases, with 9 bases between. The CDR3 DNA sequence: TGTGCCAGCAGTTACTCGCAGGGACTCTATGGCTACACCTTC. Its protein is CASSYSQGLYGYTF.

The chain combines TRBV5-8 with TRBJ1-1; D perhaps matches TRBD1 (6 bases). The germline CDR1 and CDR2 sequences are SGHTS and YDEGEE. Trimming cost V 6 bases and J 6 bases, with 24 bases left between them. This CDR3 region has 16 residues. DNA of the CDR3: TGTGCCAGCAACCTGAGGACAGCCCAGCCTTCCGCTGAAGCTTTCTTT. Amino acids: CASNLRTAQPSAEAFF.

This chain connects TRBV7-2 to TRBJ1-1, with a tentative D call TRBD1 (6 bases). The CDR3 covers 15 residues. Germline-derived CDR1 and CDR2 are SGHTA and FQGNSA. Deletions cut 1 base from V and 4 bases from J, with 13 bases between. CDR3 region: CASSLVGGASTEAFF. DNA for the CDR3: TGTGCCAGCAGCTTAGTTGGGGGCGCTTCCACTGAAGCTTTCTTT.

V usage is TRBV2 and J usage is TRBJ2-3, with 9 bases fitting TRBD1. Looked up from germline, CDR1 is SNHLY and CDR2 is FYNNEI. This CDR3 spans 14 amino acids. The V segment lost 8 bases and the J segment 8 bases; nucleotides outside the gene matches: 11. CDR3 sequence: CASPPGQGSVTQYF. Here the CDR3 DNA reads TGTGCCAGCCCCCCGGGACAGGGTTCAGTTACGCAGTATTTT.

This clone has only one observation. The rearrangement uses TRBV6-1 and TRBJ2-4; TRBD1 might be the D (6 bases). Trimming pared 0 bases from V and 5 bases from J, leaving 8 bases between. Germline loops: CDR1 MNHNS, CDR2 SASEGT. The CDR3 runs to 14 residues. Here the CDR3 DNA reads TGTGCCAGCAGTGAAGCGGACAGACAAAACATTCAGTACTTC. The encoded protein is CASSEADRQNIQYF.

V gene TRBV6-1 combines with J gene TRBJ1-4; no firm D call. The V end was cut by 4 bases, the J end by 5 bases, with 17 bases between. The CDR3 covers 16 residues. Germline loops: CDR1 MNHNS, CDR2 SASEGT. The CDR3 DNA follows: TGTGCCAGCAGTGTTTTATCTAGCGTTCAGAATGAAAAACTGTTTTTT. This encodes CASSVLSSVQNEKLFF.

The chain has TRBV14 and TRBJ2-7, with 11 bases identical to TRBD2. CDR3 length: 15 amino acids. The junction had 5 bases not matched to a gene; V was cut back by 4 bases and J by 3 bases. Germline-derived CDR1 and CDR2 are SGHDN and FVKESK. The CDR3 reads CASSLLTSGSYEQYF. The CDR3 DNA is TGTGCCAGCAGCCTACTAACTAGCGGGAGCTACGAGCAGTACTTC.

As to this clone: No conserved phenylalanine or tryptophan ends this CDR3, so it is likely a read error. This sequence joins TRBV27 and TRBJ2-3; 7 nucleotides align to TRBD1. This CDR3 contains 13 residues. Germline lookup yields CDR1 MNHEY and CDR2 SMNVEV (reference sequence). V lost 6 bases and J lost 5; bases outside the gene matches: 5. CDR3 DNA: TGTGCCAGCAGGGCAGCAGGGGGAGATACGCAGTATGTT. Residues: CASRAAGGDTQYV.

The V gene is TRBV4-1, the J gene TRBJ1-4, with D possibly being TRBD1 (6 bases). Trimming shortened V by 0 bases and J by 2 bases, and 10 bases separated the two germline ends. This CDR3 is 16 amino acids long. Looked up from germline, CDR1 is MGHRA and CDR2 is YSYEKL. CDR3 DNA sequence: TGCGCCAGCAGCCAAGATTGGGGGGGCACTAATGAAAAACTGTTTTTT. Amino acids: CASSQDWGGTNEKLFF.

The rearrangement links TRBV5-4 to TRBJ2-7, with 10 bases fitting TRBD2. CDR1 SGHNT and CDR2 YYREEE come from the germline V gene (reference sequence). There are 16 residues in the CDR3. The J segment lost 0 bases and the V segment lost 0 bases, leaving 3 bases of the junction unmatched. DNA of the CDR3: TGTGCCAGCAGCTTGGATATAGCGGGGGGCTCCTACGAGCAGTACTTC. The encoded protein is CASSLDIAGGSYEQYF.

Note on this clone: Other nucleotide sequences from this sample produce the same CDR3. The chain uses TRBV28 and TRBJ2-7; 7 nucleotides align to TRBD1. Per germline, CDR1 MDHEN and CDR2 SYDVKM. The J segment lost 0 bases and the V segment lost 7 bases, leaving 6 bases of the junction unmatched. The CDR3 is made up of 14 amino acids. In DNA, the CDR3 is TGTGCCAGCACCCCGGGACAGAGCTCCTACGAGCAGTACTTC. This translates into CASTPGQSSYEQYF.

Points on this clone: At the DNA level, this CDR3 is encoded by other sequences in the same sample as well. The rearrangement joins TRBV18 to TRBJ1-1; TRBD1 might be the D (5 bases). Per the germline V gene, CDR1 is KGHSH and CDR2 is LQKENI. This CDR3 comprises 13 residues. The ends were cut back, 4 bases at V and 1 base at J, with 7 bases in the middle. CDR3 sequence: CASSLGQNTEAFF. DNA of the CDR3: TGTGCCAGCTCACTTGGACAGAACACTGAAGCTTTCTTT.

The chain has TRBV27 and TRBJ2-7, with 9 bases matching TRBD1. This CDR3 is 14 amino acids long. J gave up 5 bases and V 6 bases, and 8 bases lay outside the gene matches. From germline, CDR1 is MNHEY and CDR2 SMNVEV (reference sequence). The CDR3 DNA follows: TGTGCCAGCAGGAGACAGGGGGTGGTAGACGAGCAGTACTTC. Encoded protein: CASRRQGVVDEQYF.

The chain couples TRBV4-2 to TRBJ2-1; 8 nucleotides agree with TRBD2. Looked up from germline, CDR1 is LGHNA and CDR2 is YNFKEQ. This CDR3 region has 17 residues. V shed 1 base, J shed 5 bases, and the junction held 10 bases outside the gene matches. CDR3 protein: CASSQVFRTSRDNEQFF. CDR3 nucleotide sequence: TGTGCCAGCAGCCAAGTTTTTAGGACTAGCCGGGACAATGAGCAGTTCTTC.

This chain joins TRBV5-1 and TRBJ1-4; 7 bases align to TRBD1. CDR3 size: 14 residues. Germline V gene data show CDR1 as SGHRS and CDR2 as YFSETQ. Germline trimming cut 7 bases from V and 7 bases from J; bases unmatched to any gene: 10. CDR3 in amino acids: CASGETGTSEKLFF. Written as DNA, the CDR3 is TGCGCCAGCGGGGAGACAGGGACGAGTGAAAAACTGTTTTTT.

J is TRBJ2-3 and V is TRBV7-9; D is unclear. V gave up 1 base and J gave up 0 bases, with 8 bases separating them. This CDR3 comprises 15 residues. Germline lookup yields CDR1 SEHNR and CDR2 FQNEAQ (reference sequence). Written as DNA, the CDR3 is TGTGCCAGCAGCTTAGACGGTTATAGCACAGATACGCAGTATTTT. Protein: CASSLDGYSTDTQYF. The whole variable domain, filled in from reference TRBV7-9 and TRBJ2-3, reads DTGVSQNPRHKITKRGQNVTFRCDPISEHNRLYWYRQTLGQGPEFLTYFQNEAQLEKSRLLSDRFSAERPKGSFSTLEIQRTEQGDSAMYLCASSLDGYSTDTQYFGPGTRLTVL.

This clone came up once. The V and J genes are TRBV2 and TRBJ1-4; D unresolved. Germline CDR1 is SNHLY and CDR2 is FYNNEI. The CDR3 totals 16 residues. Trimming stripped 6 bases from V and 10 bases from J, with 24 bases between. The CDR3 reads CASSKGGSGNPGKLFF. The CDR3 bases are TGTGCCAGCAGCAAAGGAGGGAGCGGGAACCCAGGAAAACTGTTTTTT.

The rearrangement joins TRBV11-3 to TRBJ2-6; 13 bases agree with TRBD2. J was trimmed by 1 base and V by 4 bases; bases with no gene match: 1. CDR1 is SGHNT, CDR2 YENEEA, per germline. This CDR3 region has 17 residues. DNA of the CDR3: TGTGCCAGCAGCTCGGGACTAGCGGGGTCTGGGGCCAACGTCCTGACTTTC. Amino acid sequence: CASSSGLAGSGANVLTF.

This clone was seen only a few times. The chain has TRBV7-2 and TRBJ2-5, with 9 bases fitting TRBD2. CDR1 and CDR2 (germline): SGHTA, FQGNSA. This CDR3 is built from 14 residues. The V gene end was trimmed by 5 bases and the J gene end by 1 base; junction bases not matched to a gene: 2. As DNA, the CDR3 is TGTGCCAGCAGCCAGACTAGCGGCCAAGAGACCCAGTACTTC. Translated, it gives CASSQTSGQETQYF.

This chain joins TRBV7-9 and TRBJ2-3; TRBD1 matches at 8 bases. With V trimmed by 7 bases and J by 0 bases, 6 bases remained unmatched. The length of the CDR3 is 15 residues. Per the germline V gene, CDR1 is SEHNR and CDR2 is FQNEAQ (reference sequence). CDR3 sequence (DNA): TGTGCCAGCAACTCAGGGGGCGGGAGCACAGATACGCAGTATTTT. Its translation is CASNSGGGSTDTQYF.